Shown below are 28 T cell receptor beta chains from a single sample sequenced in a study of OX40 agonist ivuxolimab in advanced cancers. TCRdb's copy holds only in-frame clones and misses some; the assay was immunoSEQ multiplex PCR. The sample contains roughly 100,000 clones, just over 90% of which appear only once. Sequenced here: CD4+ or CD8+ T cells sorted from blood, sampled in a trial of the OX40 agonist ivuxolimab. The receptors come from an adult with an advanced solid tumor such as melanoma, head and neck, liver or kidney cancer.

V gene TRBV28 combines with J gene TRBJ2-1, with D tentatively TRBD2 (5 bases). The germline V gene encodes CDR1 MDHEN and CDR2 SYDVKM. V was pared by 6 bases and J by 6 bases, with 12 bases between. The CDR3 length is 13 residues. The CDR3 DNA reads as TGTGCCAGCAGGCGCCCCAGCGGCAATGAGCAGTTCTTC. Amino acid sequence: CASRRPSGNEQFF.

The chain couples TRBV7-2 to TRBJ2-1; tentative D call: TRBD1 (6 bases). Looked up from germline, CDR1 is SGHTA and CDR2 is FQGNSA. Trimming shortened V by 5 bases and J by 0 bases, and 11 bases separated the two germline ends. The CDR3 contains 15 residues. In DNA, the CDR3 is TGTGCCAGCAGCCCTACAGGGTTCTCCTACAATGAGCAGTTCTTC. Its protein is CASSPTGFSYNEQFF.

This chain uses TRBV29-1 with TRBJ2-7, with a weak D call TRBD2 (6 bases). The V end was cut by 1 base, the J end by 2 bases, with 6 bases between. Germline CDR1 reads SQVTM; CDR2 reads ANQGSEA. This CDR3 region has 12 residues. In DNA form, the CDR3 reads TGCAGCGTTGAAGGCGGGGCCTACGAGCAGTACTTC. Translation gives CSVEGGAYEQYF.

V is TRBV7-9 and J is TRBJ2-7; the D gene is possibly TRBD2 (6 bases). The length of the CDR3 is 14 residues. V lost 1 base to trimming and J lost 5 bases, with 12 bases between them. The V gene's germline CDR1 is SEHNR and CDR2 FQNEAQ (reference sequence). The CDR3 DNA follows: TGTGCCAGCAGCTTAGTCCGGGGGTACAACGAGCAGTACTTC. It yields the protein CASSLVRGYNEQYF.

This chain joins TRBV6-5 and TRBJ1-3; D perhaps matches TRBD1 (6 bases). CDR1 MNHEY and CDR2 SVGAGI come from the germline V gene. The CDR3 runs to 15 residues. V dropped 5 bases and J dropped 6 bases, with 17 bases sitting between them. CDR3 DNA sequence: TGTGCCAGCAGTACCCCTTGGGGGCATGAAAACACCATATATTTT. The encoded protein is CASSTPWGHENTIYF.

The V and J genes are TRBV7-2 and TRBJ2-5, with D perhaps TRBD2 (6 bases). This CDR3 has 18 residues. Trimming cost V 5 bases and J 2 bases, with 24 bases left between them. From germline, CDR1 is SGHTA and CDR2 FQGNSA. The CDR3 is CASSRRRGWTGVQETQYF. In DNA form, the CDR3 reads TGTGCCAGCAGCCGAAGGCGGGGCTGGACGGGGGTTCAAGAGACCCAGTACTTC.

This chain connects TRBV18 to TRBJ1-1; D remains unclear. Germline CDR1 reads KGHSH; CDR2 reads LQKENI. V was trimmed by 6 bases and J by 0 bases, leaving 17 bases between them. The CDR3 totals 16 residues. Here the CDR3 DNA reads TGTGCCAGCTCGCGGGTCGGTCCAGACATGAACACTGAAGCTTTCTTT. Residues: CASSRVGPDMNTEAFF. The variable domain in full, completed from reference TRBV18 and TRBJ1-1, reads NAGVMQNPRHLVRRRGQEARLRCSPMKGHSHVYWYRQLPEEGLKFMVYLQKENIIDESGMPKERFSAEFPKEGPSILRIQQVVRGDSAAYFCASSRVGPDMNTEAFFGQGTRLTVV.

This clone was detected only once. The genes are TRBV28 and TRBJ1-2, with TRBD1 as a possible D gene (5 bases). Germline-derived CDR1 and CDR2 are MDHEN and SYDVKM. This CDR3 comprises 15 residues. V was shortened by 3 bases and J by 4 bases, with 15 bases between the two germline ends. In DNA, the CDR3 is TGTGCCAGCAGTTTGAGGGGTGGGGAAACCTATGGCTACACCTTC. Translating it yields CASSLRGGETYGYTF.

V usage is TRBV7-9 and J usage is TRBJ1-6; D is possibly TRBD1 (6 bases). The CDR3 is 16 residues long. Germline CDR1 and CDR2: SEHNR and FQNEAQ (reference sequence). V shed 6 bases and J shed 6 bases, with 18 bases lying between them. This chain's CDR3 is CASSDTGAGVNSPLHF. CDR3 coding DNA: TGTGCCAGCAGTGATACAGGAGCAGGGGTTAATTCACCCCTCCACTTT.

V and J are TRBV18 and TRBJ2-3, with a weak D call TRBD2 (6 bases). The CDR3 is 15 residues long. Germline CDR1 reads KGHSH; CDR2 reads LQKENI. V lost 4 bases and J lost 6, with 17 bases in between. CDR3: CASSRGADDRDTQYF. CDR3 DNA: TGTGCCAGCTCACGCGGGGCAGACGATAGGGATACGCAGTATTTT.

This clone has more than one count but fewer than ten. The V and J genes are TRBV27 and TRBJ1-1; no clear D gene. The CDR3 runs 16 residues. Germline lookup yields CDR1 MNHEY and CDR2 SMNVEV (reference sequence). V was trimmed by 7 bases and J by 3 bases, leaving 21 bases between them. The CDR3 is CASTPGRGHGDTEAFF. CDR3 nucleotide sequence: TGTGCCAGCACCCCCGGTCGGGGTCACGGAGACACTGAAGCTTTCTTT.

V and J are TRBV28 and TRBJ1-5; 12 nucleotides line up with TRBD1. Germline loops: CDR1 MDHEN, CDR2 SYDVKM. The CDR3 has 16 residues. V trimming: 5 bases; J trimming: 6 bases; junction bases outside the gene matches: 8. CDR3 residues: CASSGTGGFFGQPQHF. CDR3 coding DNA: TGTGCCAGCAGTGGGACAGGGGGCTTTTTCGGTCAGCCCCAGCATTTT.

The CDR3 coding sequence is TGTGCCTGGATGACAGGAAAGAACACTGAAGCTTTCTTT. As protein: CAWMTGKNTEAFF. The chain is built from TRBV30 and TRBJ1-1; D might be TRBD1 (6 bases). Deletions cut 4 bases from V and 1 base from J, with 10 bases between. The CDR3 spans 13 residues. CDR1 is GTSNPN, CDR2 SVGIG, per germline (reference sequence).

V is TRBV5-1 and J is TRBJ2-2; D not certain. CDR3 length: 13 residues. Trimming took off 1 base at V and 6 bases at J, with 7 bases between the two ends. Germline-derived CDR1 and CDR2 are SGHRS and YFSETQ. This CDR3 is CASSLPFAGELFF. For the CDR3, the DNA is TGCGCCAGCAGCTTGCCGTTCGCCGGGGAGCTGTTTTTT. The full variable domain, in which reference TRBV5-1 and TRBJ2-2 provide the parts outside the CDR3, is KAGVTQTPRYLIKTRGQQVTLSCSPISGHRSVSWYQQTPGQGLQFLFEYFSETQRNKGNFPGRFSGRQFSNSRSEMNVSTLELGDSALYLCASSLPFAGELFFGEGSRLTVL.

CDR3 protein: CASSPLTAFRYGYTF. The DNA of the CDR3 is TGTGCCAGCAGCCCCCTCACAGCATTTCGGTATGGCTACACCTTC. The V gene is TRBV7-8, the J gene TRBJ1-2; D call uncertain. V was trimmed by 5 bases and J by 5 bases, leaving 18 bases between them. This CDR3 comprises 15 residues. Per germline, CDR1 SGHVS and CDR2 FQNEAQ. The complete variable domain, with remaining parts taken from reference TRBV7-8 and TRBJ1-2, reads GAGVSQSPRYKVAKRGQDVALRCDPISGHVSLFWYQQALGQGPEFLTYFQNEAQLDKSGLPSDRFFAERPEGSVSTLKIQRTQQEDSAVYLCASSPLTAFRYGYTFGSGTRLTVV.

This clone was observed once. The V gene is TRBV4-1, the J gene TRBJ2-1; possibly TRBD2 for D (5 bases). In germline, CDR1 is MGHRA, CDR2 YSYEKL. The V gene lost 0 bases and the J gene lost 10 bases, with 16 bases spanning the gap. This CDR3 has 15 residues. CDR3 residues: CASSQDRRLAGEQFF. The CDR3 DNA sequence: TGCGCCAGCAGCCAAGATCGCCGTCTAGCCGGAGAGCAGTTCTTC.

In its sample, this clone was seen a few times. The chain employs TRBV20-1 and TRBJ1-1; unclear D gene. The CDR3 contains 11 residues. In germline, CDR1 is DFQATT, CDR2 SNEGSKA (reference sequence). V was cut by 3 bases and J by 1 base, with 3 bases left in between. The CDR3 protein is CSARWNTEAFF. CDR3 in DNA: TGCAGTGCTAGGTGGAACACTGAAGCTTTCTTT.

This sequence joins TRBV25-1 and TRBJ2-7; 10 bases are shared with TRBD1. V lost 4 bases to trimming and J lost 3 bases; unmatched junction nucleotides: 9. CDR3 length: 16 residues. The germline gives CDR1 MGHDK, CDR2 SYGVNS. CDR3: CASSATPGQGRYEQYF. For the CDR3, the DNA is TGTGCCAGCAGTGCTACCCCGGGACAGGGGCGCTACGAGCAGTACTTC.

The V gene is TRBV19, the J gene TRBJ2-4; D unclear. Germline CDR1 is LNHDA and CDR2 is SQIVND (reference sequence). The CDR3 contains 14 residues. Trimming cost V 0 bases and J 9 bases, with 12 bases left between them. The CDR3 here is CASSIDRDSSIQYF. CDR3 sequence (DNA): TGTGCCAGTAGTATAGATCGAGATAGCAGCATTCAGTACTTC.

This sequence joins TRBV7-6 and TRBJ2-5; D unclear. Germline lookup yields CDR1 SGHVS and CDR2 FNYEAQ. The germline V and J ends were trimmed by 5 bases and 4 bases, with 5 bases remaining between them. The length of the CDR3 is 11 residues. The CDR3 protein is CASSPGETQYF. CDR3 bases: TGTGCCAGCAGCCCAGGAGAGACCCAGTACTTC.

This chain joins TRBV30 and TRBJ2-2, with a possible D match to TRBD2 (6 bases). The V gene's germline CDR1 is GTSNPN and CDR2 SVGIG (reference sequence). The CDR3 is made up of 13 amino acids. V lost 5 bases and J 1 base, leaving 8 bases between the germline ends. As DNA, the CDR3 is TGTGCCTGGCGGACTATGAACACCGGGGAGCTGTTTTTT. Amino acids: CAWRTMNTGELFF.

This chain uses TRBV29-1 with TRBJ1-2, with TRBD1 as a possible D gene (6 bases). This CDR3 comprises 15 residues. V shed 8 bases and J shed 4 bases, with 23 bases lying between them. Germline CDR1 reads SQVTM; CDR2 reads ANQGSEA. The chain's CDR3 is CSSQGQGEDLYGYTF. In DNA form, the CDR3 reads TGCAGCTCTCAGGGGCAGGGCGAAGACCTCTATGGCTACACCTTC.

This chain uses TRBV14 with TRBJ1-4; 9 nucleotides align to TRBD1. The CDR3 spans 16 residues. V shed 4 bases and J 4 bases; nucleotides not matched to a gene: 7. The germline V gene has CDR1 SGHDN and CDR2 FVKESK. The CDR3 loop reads CASSRLTGQGNEKLFF. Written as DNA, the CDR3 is TGTGCCAGCAGCCGCCTAACGGGACAGGGTAATGAAAAACTGTTTTTT.

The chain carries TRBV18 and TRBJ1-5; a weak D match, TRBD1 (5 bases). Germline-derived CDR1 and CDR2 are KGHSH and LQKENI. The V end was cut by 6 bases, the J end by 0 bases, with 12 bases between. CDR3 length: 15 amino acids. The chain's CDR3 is CASSIGAGSNQPQHF. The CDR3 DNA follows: TGTGCCAGCTCGATTGGGGCGGGTAGCAATCAGCCCCAGCATTTT.

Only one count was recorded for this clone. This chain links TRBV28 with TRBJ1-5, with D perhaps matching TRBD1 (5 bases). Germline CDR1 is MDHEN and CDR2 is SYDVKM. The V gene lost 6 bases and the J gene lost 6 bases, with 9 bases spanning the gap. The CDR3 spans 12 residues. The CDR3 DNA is TGTGCCAGCAGCTGGGGACCTCAGCCCCAGCATTTT. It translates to CASSWGPQPQHF.

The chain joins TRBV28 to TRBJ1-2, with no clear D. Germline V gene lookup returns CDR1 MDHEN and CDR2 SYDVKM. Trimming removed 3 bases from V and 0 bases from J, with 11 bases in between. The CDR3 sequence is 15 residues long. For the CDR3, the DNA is TGTGCCAGCAGTTTCCCGCCAGGTTCTAACTATGGCTACACCTTC. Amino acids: CASSFPPGSNYGYTF.

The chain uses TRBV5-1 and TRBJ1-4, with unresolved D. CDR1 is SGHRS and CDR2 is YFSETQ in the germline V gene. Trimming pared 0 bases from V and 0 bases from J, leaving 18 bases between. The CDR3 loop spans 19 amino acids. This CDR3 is CASSLGVRPELTTNEKLFF. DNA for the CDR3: TGCGCCAGCAGCTTGGGGGTAAGGCCGGAGTTGACAACTAATGAAAAACTGTTTTTT.

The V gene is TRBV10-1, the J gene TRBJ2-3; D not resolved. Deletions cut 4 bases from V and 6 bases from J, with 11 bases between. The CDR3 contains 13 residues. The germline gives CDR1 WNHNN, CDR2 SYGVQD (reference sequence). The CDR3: CASSVGRVDTQYF. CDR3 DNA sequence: TGCGCCAGCAGTGTAGGCCGCGTTGATACGCAGTATTTT.